Listed here are 5 T cell receptor beta chains from one sample, sequenced in a study of blood T cell repertoires in COVID-19. This table comes from immunoSEQ multiplex PCR, and its TCRdb copy is limited to in-frame clones, with some not included. This table has some 280,000 clones, 75% to 90% appearing once. The sample comprised peripheral blood. These TCRs come from a woman between 35 and 50 years old who had recovered from COVID-19.

The V call is TRBV2, the J call TRBJ1-2, with 8 bases identical to TRBD1. The CDR3 sequence is 13 residues long. Losses at the gene ends were 5 bases for V and 6 bases for J; bases not matched to a gene: 5. CDR1 SNHLY and CDR2 FYNNEI come from the germline V gene. The CDR3 protein is CASSLDREDGYTF. CDR3 DNA sequence: TGTGCCAGCAGTCTGGACAGGGAGGATGGCTACACCTTC. Filled out from reference TRBV2 and TRBJ1-2, the complete variable domain reads EPEVTQTPSHQVTQMGQEVILRCVPISNHLYFYWYRQILGQKVEFLVSFYNNEISEKSEIFDDQFSVERPDGSNFTLKIRSTKLEDSAMYFCASSLDREDGYTFGSGTRLTVV.

The chain combines TRBV5-4 with TRBJ2-1; D is uncertain. Per the germline V gene, CDR1 is SGHNT and CDR2 is YYREEE (reference sequence). Between the trimmed V and J ends, which lost 4 bases and 0 bases, there was a span of 11 bases. The CDR3 covers 15 residues. CDR3 nucleotide sequence: TGTGCCAGCAGCAGAGATGAAAGCTCCTACAATGAGCAGTTCTTC. Its protein is CASSRDESSYNEQFF.

This chain connects TRBV5-6 to TRBJ2-3; 12 bases map to TRBD2. This CDR3 spans 16 amino acids. The trim removed 2 bases at V and 1 base at J, leaving 2 bases unmatched. Germline V CDR1 and CDR2: SGHDT, YYEEEE. CDR3 in DNA: TGTGCCAGCAGCTTACTAGCGGGAGGTGGCACAGATACGCAGTATTTT. Protein product: CASSLLAGGGTDTQYF.

V and J are TRBV24-1 and TRBJ1-5; possibly TRBD1 for D (6 bases). Per germline, CDR1 KGHDR and CDR2 SFDVKD. V dropped 6 bases and J dropped 9 bases, with 29 bases sitting between them. The CDR3 sequence is 18 residues long. CDR3 sequence reads: CATSRWLDAGAKVRPQHF. CDR3 coding DNA: TGTGCCACCAGTAGGTGGCTTGACGCGGGGGCTAAAGTTAGGCCCCAGCATTTT.

The V and J genes are TRBV19 and TRBJ1-3; 10 positions match TRBD1. This CDR3 comprises 20 residues. Germline CDR1 and CDR2: LNHDA and SQIVND (reference sequence). The V segment lost 4 bases and the J segment 2 bases; nucleotides outside the gene matches: 17. CDR3 sequence reads: CASSTPNPRQGANAGNTIYF. The CDR3 nucleotides are TGTGCCAGTAGTACCCCAAACCCCCGACAGGGGGCGAACGCTGGAAACACCATATATTTT.